These 5 T cell receptor beta chains share one sample of origin, sequenced in a study of cytomegalovirus exposure and HLA in healthy donors. PCR employed 60 Vbeta and 13 Jbeta primers. Data came from immunoSEQ multiplex PCR; TCRdb stores just in-frame clones and leaves some out. The sample includes 110,000 to 150,000 clones, approximately 84% of them seen just once. The sequenced sample was PBMCs. These receptors were obtained from a woman between 55 and 75 years old in good health and CMV-seropositive.

The chain has TRBV18 and TRBJ2-4; 14 bases align to TRBD2. The V gene's germline CDR1 is KGHSH and CDR2 LQKENI. J lost 1 base, V lost 1 base, and 0 bases had no gene match. The CDR3 has 17 amino acids. In DNA form, the CDR3 reads TGTGCCAGCTCACCACGGACTAGCGGGAGGGCCAAAAACATTCAGTACTTC. It encodes CASSPRTSGRAKNIQYF.

The chain links TRBV11-3 to TRBJ2-5; 7 nucleotides line up with TRBD2. The J call is in doubt because the DNA end fits TRBJ2-7 better. The CDR3 loop spans 14 amino acids. CDR1 SGHNT and CDR2 YENEEA come from the germline V gene. The DNA for the CDR3 is TGTGCCAGCCAACGGGCGGGGGATACCTACGAGCAGTACTTC. As protein: CASQRAGDTYEQYF.

J is TRBJ1-5 and V is TRBV18; D may be TRBD1 (6 bases). V lost 3 bases, J lost 5 bases, and 11 bases lay in between. This CDR3 is 14 amino acids long. From germline, CDR1 is KGHSH and CDR2 LQKENI. CDR3 in amino acids: CASSPQGTYQPQHF. The CDR3 DNA is TGTGCCAGCTCACCGCAGGGGACCTATCAGCCCCAGCATTTT. The full variable domain, completed using reference TRBV18 and TRBJ1-5, is NAGVMQNPRHLVRRRGQEARLRCSPMKGHSHVYWYRQLPEEGLKFMVYLQKENIIDESGMPKERFSAEFPKEGPSILRIQQVVRGDSAAYFCASSPQGTYQPQHFGDGTRLSIL.

The rearrangement joins TRBV30 to TRBJ2-7, with 9 positions matching TRBD1. V lost 1 base and J lost 2; bases outside the gene matches: 6. The germline CDR1 and CDR2 sequences are GTSNPN and SVGIG (reference sequence). This CDR3 comprises 15 residues. The CDR3 DNA follows: TGTGCCTGGAGTGGTTTGACAGGGGGGGCCTACGAGCAGTACTTC. Translated: CAWSGLTGGAYEQYF. Drawing the rest from reference TRBV30 and TRBJ2-7, the complete variable domain is SQTIHQWPATLVQPVGSPLSLECTVEGTSNPNLYWYRQAAGRGLQLLFYSVGIGQISSEVPQNLSASRPQDRQFILSSKKLLLSDSGFYLCAWSGLTGGAYEQYFGPGTRLTVT.

This clone was picked up a small number of times. The chain couples TRBV30 to TRBJ1-2, with 10 positions matching TRBD1. The CDR3 is 15 residues long. V was pared by 0 bases and J by 5 bases, with 6 bases of the junction left unmatched. Per germline, CDR1 GTSNPN and CDR2 SVGIG (reference sequence). DNA of the CDR3: TGTGCCTGGAGTGTCTGGGACAGGGGTGGGTATGGCTACACCTTC. Encoded protein: CAWSVWDRGGYGYTF.